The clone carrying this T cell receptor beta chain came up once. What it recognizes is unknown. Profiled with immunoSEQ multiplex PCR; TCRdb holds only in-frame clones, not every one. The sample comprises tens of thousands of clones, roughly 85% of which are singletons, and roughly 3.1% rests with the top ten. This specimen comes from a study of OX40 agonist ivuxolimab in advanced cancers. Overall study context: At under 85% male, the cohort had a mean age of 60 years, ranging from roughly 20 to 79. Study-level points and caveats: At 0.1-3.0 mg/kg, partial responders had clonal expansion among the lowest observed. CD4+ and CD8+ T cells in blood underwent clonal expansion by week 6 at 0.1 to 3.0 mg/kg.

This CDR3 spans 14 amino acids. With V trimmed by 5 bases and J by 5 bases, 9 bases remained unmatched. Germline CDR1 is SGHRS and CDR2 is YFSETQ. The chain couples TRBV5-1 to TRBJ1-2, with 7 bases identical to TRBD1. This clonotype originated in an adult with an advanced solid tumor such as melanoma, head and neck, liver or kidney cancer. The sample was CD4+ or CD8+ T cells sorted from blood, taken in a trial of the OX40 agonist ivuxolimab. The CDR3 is CASRRVGTEYGYTF. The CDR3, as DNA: TGCGCCAGCAGACGGGTCGGGACAGAATATGGCTACACCTTC.